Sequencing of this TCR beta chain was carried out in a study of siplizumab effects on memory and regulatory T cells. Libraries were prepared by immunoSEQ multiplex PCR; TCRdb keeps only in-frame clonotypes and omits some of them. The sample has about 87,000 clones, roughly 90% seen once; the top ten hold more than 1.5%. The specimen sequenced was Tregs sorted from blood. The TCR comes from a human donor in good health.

The CDR3 here is CASSLSQGNTIYF. The DNA of the CDR3 is TGTGCCAGCAGCTTAAGCCAAGGAAACACCATATATTTT. The rearrangement uses TRBV7-6 and TRBJ1-3; unclear D gene. The CDR3 length is 13 residues. Germline loops: CDR1 SGHVS, CDR2 FNYEAQ. Trimming shortened V by 2 bases and J by 4 bases, and 6 bases separated the two germline ends.